This T cell receptor (beta chain) is from a study of T cell repertoires in cytomegalovirus infection. This clonotype was found a few times. Its cognate antigen is unknown. The V gene's germline CDR1 is SGHTA and CDR2 FQGNSA. Trimming stripped 1 base from V and 4 bases from J, with 8 bases between. This CDR3 has 13 residues. TCRdb analysed the reads with MiXCR anew, one entry per CDR3 protein. The table records over 100,000 distinct CDR3 sequences, less than 30% of them present only once. V usage is TRBV7-2 and J usage is TRBJ2-7; the D is unclear. Sequencing used CD8+ T cells from cultured PBMCs, obtained from culture after CMV antigen stimulation. This receptor was identified in a human donor in good health (CMV status not recorded). Some clones in this sample may be carry-over from other donors' samples. The CDR3 sequence is CASSLDGSYEQYF. Here the CDR3 DNA reads TGTGCCAGCAGCTTAGACGGTTCGTACGAGCAGTACTTC.